The clone carrying this T cell receptor beta chain was recorded a few times. The target antigen is unknown. Sample-barcoded 5' priming and a J-beta primer mix drove a second PCR of about 6 to 12 cycles. Per sample, CDR3-containing paired-end reads numbered at least 2.5 million. TCRdb independently ran MiXCR on the 5' RACE reads; one entry per CDR3 protein. The sample records about a million distinct CDR3 sequences, roughly 48% being singletons. This sample is part of a study of blood T cells in healthy people across ages. Study results and caveats: TCR beta diversity per million T cells fell roughly linearly with age. Unknown donor CMV status possibly confounded expanded clonotype changes.

Every sample gave at least 5 micrograms of total RNA when it was extracted. Between the trimmed V and J ends, which lost 3 bases and 8 bases, there was a span of 11 bases. CDR1 is SQVTM and CDR2 is ANQGSEA in the germline V gene. The CDR3 consists of 12 residues. The rearrangement links TRBV29-1 to TRBJ2-4; tentative D call: TRBD1 (6 bases). Sequenced sample: blood. The TCR comes from a man between 25 and 39 years old in good health. The CDR3 sequence is CSVEVTGYIQYF. CDR3 nucleotide sequence: TGCAGCGTTGAGGTGACAGGATACATTCAGTACTTC.